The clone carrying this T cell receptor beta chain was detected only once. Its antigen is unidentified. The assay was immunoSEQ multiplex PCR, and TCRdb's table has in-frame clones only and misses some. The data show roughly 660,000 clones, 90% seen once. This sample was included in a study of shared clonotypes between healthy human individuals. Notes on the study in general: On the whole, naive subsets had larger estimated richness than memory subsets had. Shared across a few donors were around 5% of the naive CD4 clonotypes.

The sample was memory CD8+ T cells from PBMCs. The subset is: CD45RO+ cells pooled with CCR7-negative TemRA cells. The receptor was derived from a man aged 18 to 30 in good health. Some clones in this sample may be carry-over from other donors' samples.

CDR3 protein: CASENQGANTGELFF. The CDR3 nucleotides are TGTGCCAGCGAAAATCAGGGGGCGAACACCGGGGAGCTGTTTTTT. V gene TRBV2 combines with J gene TRBJ2-2, with 7 nucleotides matching TRBD1. The CDR3 loop spans 15 amino acids. The V segment lost 8 bases and the J segment 0 bases; nucleotides outside the gene matches: 6. Per germline, CDR1 SNHLY and CDR2 FYNNEI.